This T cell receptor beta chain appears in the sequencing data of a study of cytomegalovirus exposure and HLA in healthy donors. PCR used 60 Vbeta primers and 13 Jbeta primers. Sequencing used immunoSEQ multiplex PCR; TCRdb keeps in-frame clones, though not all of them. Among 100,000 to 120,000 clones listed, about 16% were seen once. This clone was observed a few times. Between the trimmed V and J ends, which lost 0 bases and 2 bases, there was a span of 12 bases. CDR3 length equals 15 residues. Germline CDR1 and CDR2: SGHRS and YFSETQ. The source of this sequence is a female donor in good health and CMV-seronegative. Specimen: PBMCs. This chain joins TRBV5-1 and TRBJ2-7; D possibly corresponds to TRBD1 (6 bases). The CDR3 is CASSLDRVPAYEQYF. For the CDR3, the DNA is TGCGCCAGCAGCTTGGACAGGGTGCCGGCCTACGAGCAGTACTTC.